These T cell receptor beta chains were read from a single sample in a study of beta chain features in type 1 diabetes. TCRdb's table, derived via immunoSEQ multiplex PCR, lists solely in-frame clones and lacks some. The table includes about 410,000 clones, 14% detected once. Sequenced: naive CD4+ T cells from blood. Source of these receptors: a young man in good health. The CDR3 runs from the conserved cysteine through the conserved F or W. A D gene is named only where the DNA matches it firmly. The size of a clone is reported for some rows only, either as once, few or many, or as a class for expanded clones.

J: TRBJ1-1
V: TRBV6-5
size: few
D: NA
CDR3: CASSPQVNTEAFF
DNA: TGTGCCAGCAGTCCACAGGTGAACACTGAAGCTTTCTTT

J: TRBJ2-2
V: TRBV20-1
size: few
D: NA
CDR3: CSASDGGELFF
DNA: TGCAGTGCTAGCGATGGCGGGGAGCTGTTTTTT

J: TRBJ2-7
V: TRBV6-6
size: few
D: NA
CDR3: CASNPRERGPYEQYF
DNA: TGTGCCAGCAACCCTCGGGAGAGGGGGCCTTACGAGCAGTACTTC

J: TRBJ2-2
V: TRBV7-9
size: few
D: NA
CDR3: CASRLGLTGELFF
DNA: TGTGCCAGCAGGCTCGGGTTGACCGGGGAGCTGTTTTTT

J: TRBJ2-1
V: TRBV9
size: few
D: NA
CDR3: CASSVGTVPNEQFF
DNA: TGTGCCAGCAGCGTAGGCACAGTTCCCAATGAGCAGTTCTTC

J: TRBJ2-1
V: TRBV7-2
size: NA
D: NA
CDR3: CASSSRAAHNEQFF
DNA: TGTGCCAGCAGCTCTAGAGCGGCCCACAATGAGCAGTTCTTC

J: TRBJ2-1
V: TRBV7-9
size: few
D: NA
CDR3: CASLPWGGFYNEQFF
DNA: TGTGCCAGCCTACCCTGGGGAGGCTTCTACAATGAGCAGTTCTTC

J: TRBJ1-1
V: TRBV7-9
size: once
D: NA
CDR3: CASSLGSGQEAFF
DNA: TGTGCCAGCAGCTTAGGCTCGGGACAAGAAGCTTTCTTT

J: TRBJ2-5
V: TRBV14
size: few
D: TRBD2
CDR3: CASSQGRLAALQETQYF
DNA: TGTGCCAGCAGCCAAGGCAGACTAGCGGCGCTACAAGAGACCCAGTACTTC

J: TRBJ1-2
V: TRBV6-5
size: NA
D: TRBD1
CDR3: CATGTGTYGYTF
DNA: TGTGCCACTGGGACAGGGACATATGGCTACACCTTC